The TCR beta chain under discussion was sequenced for a study of regulatory T cells in long-lasting Graves disease. Points from the study as a whole: It was in persistent disease that TRBV28, TRBJ1-2 and TRBJ2-5 were favored. The study found persistent patients shared more public clonotypes (2,741) than new patients (just over 950).

Time point specified: newly diagnosed GD, antithyroid drugs for less than 3 months. There was RNA extracted from PBMCs, and the TCR library was made from it. CDR3 length: 16 amino acids. The germline V gene has CDR1 LGHDT and CDR2 YNNKEL (reference sequence). Trimming removed 0 bases at V and 2 bases at J, with 14 bases between. This clonotype was seen many times. What it binds is not known. TCR beta libraries were built with iRepertoire HTBI primers and Arm-PCR of CDR3 regions. MiXCR, run by TCRdb on the multiplex PCR reads, gives a single entry per CDR3 protein. This table holds 350,000 to 500,000 distinct CDR3 sequences, 16% found once. These data were also filed under a second study, of T cells in Graves' hyperthyroidism and ophthalmopathy. Per that paper: The primer set for the first-round RT-PCR of the TCR CDR3 was HTBI.

This TCR derives from a woman aged 25 to 39 with Graves disease. Sequenced here: peripheral blood mononuclear cells (PBMCs), sampled at new diagnosis, from a patient treated with antithyroid drugs. The chain recombines TRBV3-1 with TRBJ2-7, with a possible D match to TRBD2 (5 bases). CDR3 bases: TGTGCCAGCAGCCAAGATTGGTGGACTGCCCCCTACGAGCAGTACTTC. Its protein product is CASSQDWWTAPYEQYF.